This T cell receptor beta chain was sequenced for a study of CD8 T cells in Susac syndrome. The control group consisted of healthy donors matched for age and sex. The TEMRA cells underwent FACS enrichment, while the CD8+ and CD4+ T cells underwent negative isolation. About 0.45 to 1 ug RNA was reverse transcribed with random hexamers. In TCRdb, the immunoSEQ multiplex PCR reads were re-called with MiXCR into one record per CDR3 protein. The sample comprises 110,000 to 150,000 distinct CDR3 sequences, 94% of which are singletons, and 0.25% to 0.3% rests with the top ten. The germline CDR1 and CDR2 sequences are LGHNA and YNFKEQ. V was trimmed by 5 bases and J by 2 bases, leaving 10 bases between them. The length of the CDR3 is 13 residues.

This receptor was identified in a human donor in good health. The sequencing input was CD8+ T cells from PBMCs. The rearrangement links TRBV4-2 to TRBJ2-7; no clear D. As DNA, the CDR3 is TGTGCCAGCAGCTCATACAGAGCCTACGAGCAGTACTTC. This encodes CASSSYRAYEQYF.